Given below is one TCR beta chain in context. Its target is unknown. Some clones are missing from TCRdb's copy, which holds only in-frame ones; the method was immunoSEQ multiplex PCR. The sample lists about 2,000 clones, 84% occurring once. The data stem from a study of brain metastases from non-small cell lung cancer. Study conclusions and caveats: In approximately 60% of brain metastases, T-cell clones were expanded compared with matched primary tumors. Paired brain metastases and primary tumors largely shared TCR repertoires. Brain metastases had lower T-cell infiltration than primary tumors.

This CDR3 is built from 12 residues. The V gene's germline CDR1 is LGHDT and CDR2 YNNKEL (reference sequence). V lost 2 bases to trimming and J lost 15 bases, with 14 bases between them. The receptor's source is a donor at least 40 years old with non-small cell lung cancer. The V gene is TRBV3-1 (or the pseudogene TRBV3-2), the J gene TRBJ2-1; weak D call: TRBD2 (6 bases). Sequenced: primary lung tumor tissue. CDR3 nucleotides: TGTGCCAGCAGCCAATCATTCGGGAGCCCGTTCTTC. It yields the protein CASSQSFGSPFF.